This TCR beta chain appears in the sequencing data of a study of regulatory T cells in long-lasting Graves disease. Study results and caveats: Persistent disease favored TRBV28, TRBJ1-2 and TRBJ2-5. Persistent patients had a count of shared public clonotypes (approximately 3,000) that exceeded that of new patients (around 910).

The time point is: persistent/refractory GD, antithyroid drugs over 5 years with positive TRAb. After RNA was extracted from PBMCs, the TCR library was made from it. This clonotype has more than one count but fewer than ten. What it binds is unknown. V was clipped by 3 bases and J by 8 bases; unmatched bases: 10. Germline V lookup: CDR1 SGHVS, CDR2 FQNEAQ. This CDR3 comprises 16 residues. Assembly of TCR beta libraries relied on iRepertoire HTBI primers together with Arm-PCR of CDR3 regions. Via MiXCR, TCRdb re-called the multiplex PCR reads, giving one row per CDR3 protein. In the table there are about 340,000 distinct CDR3 sequences, 15% to 20% of which are singletons.

The sequence came from a female donor with Graves disease. The rearrangement links TRBV7-8 to TRBJ1-6; 7 nucleotides align to TRBD1. The specimen comprised peripheral blood mononuclear cells (PBMCs), sampled when the disease was refractory, from a patient treated with antithyroid drugs. The chain's CDR3 is CASSFRTGFWDSPLHF. As DNA, the CDR3 is TGTGCCAGCAGCTTCCGGACAGGTTTTTGGGATTCACCCCTCCACTTT. Full variable domain (missing parts from reference TRBV7-8 and TRBJ1-6): GAGVSQSPRYKVAKRGQDVALRCDPISGHVSLFWYQQALGQGPEFLTYFQNEAQLDKSGLPSDRFFAERPEGSVSTLKIQRTQQEDSAVYLCASSFRTGFWDSPLHFGNGTRLTVT.